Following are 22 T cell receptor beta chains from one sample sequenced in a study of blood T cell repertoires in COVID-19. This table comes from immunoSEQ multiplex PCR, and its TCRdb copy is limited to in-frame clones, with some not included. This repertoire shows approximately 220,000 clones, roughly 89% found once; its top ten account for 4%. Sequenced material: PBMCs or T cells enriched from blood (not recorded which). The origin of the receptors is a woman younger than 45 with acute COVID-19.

DNA of the CDR3: TGTGCCATCCCGCGGCGGGGCGTAACAGATACGCAGTATTTT. It translates to CAIPRRGVTDTQYF. This chain joins TRBV2 and TRBJ2-3, with D maybe TRBD2 (6 bases). The CDR3 runs to 14 residues. Germline values: CDR1 SNHLY, CDR2 FYNNEI. The V end lost 10 bases, the J end lost 3 bases, and 17 bases lay between the germline ends.

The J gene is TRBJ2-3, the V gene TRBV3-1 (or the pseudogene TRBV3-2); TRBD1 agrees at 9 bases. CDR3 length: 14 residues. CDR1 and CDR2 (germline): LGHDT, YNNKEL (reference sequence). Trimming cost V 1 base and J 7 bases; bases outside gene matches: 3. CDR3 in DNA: TGTGCCAGCAGCCAAGGGACAGGGGTAAATACGCAGTATTTT. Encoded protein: CASSQGTGVNTQYF.

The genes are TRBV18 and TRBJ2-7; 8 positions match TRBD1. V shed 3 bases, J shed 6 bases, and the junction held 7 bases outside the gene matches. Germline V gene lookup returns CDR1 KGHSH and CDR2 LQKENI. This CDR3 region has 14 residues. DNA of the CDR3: TGTGCCAGCTCACCGGACAGGGACCGCAGCGAGCAGTACTTC. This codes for CASSPDRDRSEQYF.

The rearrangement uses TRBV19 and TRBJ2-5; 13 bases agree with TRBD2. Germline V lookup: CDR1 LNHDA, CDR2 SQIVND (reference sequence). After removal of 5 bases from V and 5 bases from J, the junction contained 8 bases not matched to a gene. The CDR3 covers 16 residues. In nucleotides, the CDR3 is TGTGCCAGTAGTTATACTAGCGGGGGGGCCGGGGAGACCCAGTACTTC. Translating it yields CASSYTSGGAGETQYF.

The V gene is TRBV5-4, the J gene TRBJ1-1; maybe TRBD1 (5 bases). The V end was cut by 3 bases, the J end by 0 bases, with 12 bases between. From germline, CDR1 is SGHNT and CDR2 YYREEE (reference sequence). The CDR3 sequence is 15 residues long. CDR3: CASSSGGGLNTEAFF. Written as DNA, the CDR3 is TGTGCCAGCAGCTCGGGGGGGGGTTTGAACACTGAAGCTTTCTTT.

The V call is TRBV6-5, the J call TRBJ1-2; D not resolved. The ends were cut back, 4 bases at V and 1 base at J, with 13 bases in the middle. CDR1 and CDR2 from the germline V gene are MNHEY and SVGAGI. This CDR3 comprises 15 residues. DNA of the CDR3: TGTGCCAGCAGTTCCGGTGGCGGGAATAACTATGGCTACACCTTC. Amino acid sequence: CASSSGGGNNYGYTF.

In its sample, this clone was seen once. As DNA, the CDR3 is TGTGCCAGCAGCCAGGGAAGGCGGGAGAGTTCACCCCTCCACTTT. It yields the protein CASSQGRRESSPLHF. V gene TRBV3-1 (or the pseudogene TRBV3-2) combines with J gene TRBJ1-6; D remains ambiguous. CDR1 is LGHDT and CDR2 is YNNKEL in the germline V gene (reference sequence). V gave up 3 bases and J gave up 9 bases, with 15 bases separating them. This CDR3 comprises 15 residues.

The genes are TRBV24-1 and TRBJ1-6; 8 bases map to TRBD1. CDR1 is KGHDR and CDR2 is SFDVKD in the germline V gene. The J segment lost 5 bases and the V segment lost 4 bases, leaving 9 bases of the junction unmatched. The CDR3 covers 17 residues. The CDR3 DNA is TGTGCCACCAGTGAAGACAGGGGATTCGGCAATAATTCACCCCTCCACTTT. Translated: CATSEDRGFGNNSPLHF.

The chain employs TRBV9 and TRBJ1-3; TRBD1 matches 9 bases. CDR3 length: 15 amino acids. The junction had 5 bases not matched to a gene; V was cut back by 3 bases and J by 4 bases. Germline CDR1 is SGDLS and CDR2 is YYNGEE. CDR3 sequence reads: CASSGGTGLGNTIYF. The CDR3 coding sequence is TGTGCCAGCAGCGGAGGGACAGGGTTAGGAAACACCATATATTTT.

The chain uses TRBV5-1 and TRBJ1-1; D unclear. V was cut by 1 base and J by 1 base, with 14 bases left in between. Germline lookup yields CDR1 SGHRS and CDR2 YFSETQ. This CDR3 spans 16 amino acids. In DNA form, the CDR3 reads TGCGCCAGCAGCTTGTTAGGTCAGCAGGCGAACACTGAAGCTTTCTTT. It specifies CASSLLGQQANTEAFF.

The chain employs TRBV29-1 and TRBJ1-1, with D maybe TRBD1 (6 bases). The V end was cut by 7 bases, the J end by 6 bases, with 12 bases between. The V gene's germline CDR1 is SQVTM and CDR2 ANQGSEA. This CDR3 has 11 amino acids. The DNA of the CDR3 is TGCAGCGCCGGAACAGGGCCTGAAGCTTTCTTT. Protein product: CSAGTGPEAFF.

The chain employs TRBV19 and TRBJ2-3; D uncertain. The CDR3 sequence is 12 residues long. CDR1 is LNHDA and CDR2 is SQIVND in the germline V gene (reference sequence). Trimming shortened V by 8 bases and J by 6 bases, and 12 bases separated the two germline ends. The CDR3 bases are TGTGCCAGTTCTGGAATCGGGGATACGCAGTATTTT. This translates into CASSGIGDTQYF.

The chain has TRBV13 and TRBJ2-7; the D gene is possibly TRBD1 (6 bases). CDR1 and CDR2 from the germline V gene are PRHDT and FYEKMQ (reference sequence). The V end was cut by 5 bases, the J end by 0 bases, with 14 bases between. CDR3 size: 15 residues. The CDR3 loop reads CASSETGTTSYEQYF. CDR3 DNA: TGTGCCAGCAGCGAAACAGGGACAACCTCCTACGAGCAGTACTTC.

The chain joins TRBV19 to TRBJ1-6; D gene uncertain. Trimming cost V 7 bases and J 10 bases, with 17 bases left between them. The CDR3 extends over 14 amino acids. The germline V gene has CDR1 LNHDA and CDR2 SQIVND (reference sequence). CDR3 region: CASTNAPRESPLHF. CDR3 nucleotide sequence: TGTGCCAGTACTAACGCCCCCCGGGAATCACCCCTCCACTTT.

CDR3 DNA: TGTGCCATCAGTGAGCCGGACAGGGGGCGCGGTGGCTACACCTTC. As protein: CAISEPDRGRGGYTF. The gene calls are TRBV10-3 and TRBJ1-2; TRBD1 matches at 11 bases. The CDR3 contains 15 residues. Germline trimming cut 2 bases from V and 7 bases from J; bases unmatched to any gene: 6. Germline CDR1 reads ENHRY; CDR2 reads SYGVKD.

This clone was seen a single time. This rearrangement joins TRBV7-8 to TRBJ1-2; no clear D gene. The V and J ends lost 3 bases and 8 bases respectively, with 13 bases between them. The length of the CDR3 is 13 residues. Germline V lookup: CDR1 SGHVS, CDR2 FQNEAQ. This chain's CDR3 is CASSFVGENGYTF. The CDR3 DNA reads TGTGCCAGCAGCTTCGTCGGGGAGAACGGCTACACCTTC.

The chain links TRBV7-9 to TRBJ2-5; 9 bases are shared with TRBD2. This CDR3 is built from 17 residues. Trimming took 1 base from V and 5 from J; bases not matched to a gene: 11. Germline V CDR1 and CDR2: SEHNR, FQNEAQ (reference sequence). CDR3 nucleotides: TGTGCCAGCAGCTTAGATGTTAGCGGGGGAGGGAGGGAGACCCAGTACTTC. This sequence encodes CASSLDVSGGGRETQYF.

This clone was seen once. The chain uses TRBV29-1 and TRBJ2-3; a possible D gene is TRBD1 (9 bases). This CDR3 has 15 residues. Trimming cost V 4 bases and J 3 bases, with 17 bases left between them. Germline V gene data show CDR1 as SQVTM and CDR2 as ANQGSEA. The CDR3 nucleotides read TGCAGCGTTGTAGCGGGACAGGGCCCAACAGATACGCAGTATTTT. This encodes CSVVAGQGPTDTQYF.

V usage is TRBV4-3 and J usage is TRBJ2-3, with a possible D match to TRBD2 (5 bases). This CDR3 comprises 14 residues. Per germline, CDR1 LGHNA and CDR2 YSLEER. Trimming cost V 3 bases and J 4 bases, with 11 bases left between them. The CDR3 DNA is TGCGCCAGCAGCCAGGAGGAATTTCCAGATACGCAGTATTTT. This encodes CASSQEEFPDTQYF.

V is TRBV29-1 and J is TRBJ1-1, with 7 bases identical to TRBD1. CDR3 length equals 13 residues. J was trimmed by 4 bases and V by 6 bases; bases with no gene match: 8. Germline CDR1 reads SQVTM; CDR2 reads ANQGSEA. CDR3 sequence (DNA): TGCAGCGTAGATAGGGGGCGGTTCACTGAAGCTTTCTTT. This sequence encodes CSVDRGRFTEAFF.

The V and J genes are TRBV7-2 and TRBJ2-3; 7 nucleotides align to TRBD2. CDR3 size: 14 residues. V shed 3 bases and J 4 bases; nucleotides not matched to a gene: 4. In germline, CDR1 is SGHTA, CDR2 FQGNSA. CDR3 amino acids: CASSFDGGSDTQYF. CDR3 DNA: TGTGCCAGCAGCTTTGACGGGGGGTCAGATACGCAGTATTTT.

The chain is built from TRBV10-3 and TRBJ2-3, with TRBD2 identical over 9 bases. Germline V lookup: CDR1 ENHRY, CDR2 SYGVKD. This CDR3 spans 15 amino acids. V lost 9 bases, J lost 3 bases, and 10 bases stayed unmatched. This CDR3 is CAIHTGGGATDTQYF. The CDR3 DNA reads TGTGCCATTCACACCGGCGGGGGGGCGACAGATACGCAGTATTTT.